Presented here are 5 T cell receptor beta chains from one specimen sequenced in a study of blood T cell repertoires in COVID-19 (dated by TCRdb to 2020 to 2022). The library came from the immunoSEQ multiplex PCR assay. TCRdb obtained this table from immuneACCESS and retained in-frame rearrangements with V and J assigned. These tables miss some clones; where compared with another copy, unresolved V genes account for less than half of the shortfall, and the remainder is unexplained. This sample comprises 200,000 or so clones, about 86% of them detected only once. The biggest ten clones account for approximately 1.2% of the sample. Sequencing was performed on PBMCs or T cells enriched from blood (not recorded which). The receptors were sampled from a middle-aged woman with acute COVID-19.

The chain joins TRBV19 to TRBJ2-2; D unresolved. V shed 0 bases and J shed 4 bases, with 12 bases lying between them. The CDR3 is made up of 16 amino acids. The V gene's germline CDR1 is LNHDA and CDR2 SQIVND (reference sequence). CDR3 protein: CASSIDPGHFTGELFF. As DNA, the CDR3 is TGTGCCAGTAGTATAGACCCCGGTCATTTCACCGGGGAGCTGTTTTTT.

The V gene is TRBV4-1, the J gene TRBJ1-1; D remains ambiguous. Germline CDR1 MGHRA, CDR2 YSYEKL. The CDR3 has 13 amino acids. V was pared by 8 bases and J by 0 bases, with 10 bases between. The CDR3 nucleotides are TGCGCCAGCGGTACAGTAATGAACACTGAAGCTTTCTTT. Translating it yields CASGTVMNTEAFF.

The chain couples TRBV4-2 to TRBJ2-5; no firm D call. Between the trimmed V and J ends, which lost 0 bases and 4 bases, there was a span of 12 bases. Germline CDR1 and CDR2: LGHNA and YNFKEQ. This CDR3 spans 15 amino acids. The CDR3 protein is CASSQDGQIRETQYF. The CDR3 nucleotides are TGTGCCAGCAGCCAAGATGGGCAGATCCGAGAGACCCAGTACTTC.

The chain employs TRBV11-3 and TRBJ2-7; possibly TRBD2 for D (6 bases). This CDR3 has 15 residues. Germline CDR1 and CDR2: SGHNT and YENEEA. V was cut by 5 bases and J by 5 bases, with 19 bases left in between. The CDR3 DNA is TGTGCCAGCAGCAGAGCCGGGAGTGCAGGGAACGAGCAGTACTTC. Protein sequence: CASSRAGSAGNEQYF.

The rearrangement uses TRBV27 and TRBJ2-7; a weak D match, TRBD1 (5 bases). Germline V gene data show CDR1 as MNHEY and CDR2 as SMNVEV (reference sequence). The germline V and J ends were trimmed by 3 bases and 2 bases, with 14 bases remaining between them. This CDR3 spans 15 amino acids. The CDR3 DNA is TGTGCCAGCAGTTTTAAGGCAGGGATGACCTACGAGCAGTACTTC. Its protein is CASSFKAGMTYEQYF.